The 2 T cell receptor beta chains below were found in one sample sequenced in a study of T-cell reconstitution after alpha-beta-depleted transplantation in children. The library targeted TCRbeta and was prepared with unique molecular identifiers. TCRdb reanalysed the PCR reads using MiXCR and keeps one entry per CDR3 protein. The sample has about 230,000 distinct CDR3 sequences; around 12% are singletons. This material consisted of PBMCs from the stem cell graft donor, taken from the stem cell graft. The receptors stem from a human donor who donated a stem cell graft to a child with acute lymphoblastic leukemia.

Many counts were recorded for this clonotype. J is TRBJ1-1 and V is TRBV27; the D gene is possibly TRBD1 (5 bases). CDR1 is MNHEY and CDR2 is SMNVEV in the germline V gene (reference sequence). The CDR3 spans 12 residues. With 3 bases removed from V and 7 bases from J, the gap between germline ends came to 9 bases. The CDR3 coding sequence is TGTGCCAGCAGTTTCCCCCAGGGTGAAGCTTTCTTT. Encoded protein: CASSFPQGEAFF.

The gene calls are TRBV20-1 and TRBJ1-2, with D maybe TRBD1 (6 bases). V was cut by 5 bases and J by 0 bases, with 10 bases left in between. The CDR3 is 13 residues long. Germline V gene lookup returns CDR1 DFQATT and CDR2 SNEGSKA (reference sequence). CDR3 protein: CSAWDTANYGYTF. CDR3 sequence (DNA): TGCAGTGCTTGGGACACAGCTAACTATGGCTACACCTTC.